The sequence of this T cell receptor beta chain was determined in a study of blood T cell repertoires in COVID-19. The wider study: Specimens from acute and convalescent COVID-19 originated in the United States, Italy and Spain. T cells, B-cell-depleted T cells, or PBMCs supplied cDNA or gDNA.

How the authors handled the data: Estimates of nucleated cell counts were drawn from the amplification of reference gene primers. The table came from immunoSEQ multiplex PCR; TCRdb's copy has only in-frame clones and leaves some out. V, J and clone size are those of that table, while D and trimming were read from the DNA. The profile covers 120,000 to 150,000 clones, with roughly 90% appearing a single time and roughly 1.5% taken by the ten largest. This CDR3 is 17 amino acids long. CDR1 is LGHNA and CDR2 is YSLEER in the germline V gene. Losses at the gene ends were 1 base for V and 5 bases for J; bases not matched to a gene: 10.

This TCR came from a human donor in a cohort sampled during active COVID-19. This rearrangement joins TRBV4-3 to TRBJ2-2; the match to TRBD2 covers 7 bases. Sequencing used peripheral blood. The DNA for the CDR3 is TGCGCCAGCAGCCAAGGTCCTCGGGGGGTGGGGACCGGGGAGCTGTTTTTT. This gives the protein CASSQGPRGVGTGELFF.